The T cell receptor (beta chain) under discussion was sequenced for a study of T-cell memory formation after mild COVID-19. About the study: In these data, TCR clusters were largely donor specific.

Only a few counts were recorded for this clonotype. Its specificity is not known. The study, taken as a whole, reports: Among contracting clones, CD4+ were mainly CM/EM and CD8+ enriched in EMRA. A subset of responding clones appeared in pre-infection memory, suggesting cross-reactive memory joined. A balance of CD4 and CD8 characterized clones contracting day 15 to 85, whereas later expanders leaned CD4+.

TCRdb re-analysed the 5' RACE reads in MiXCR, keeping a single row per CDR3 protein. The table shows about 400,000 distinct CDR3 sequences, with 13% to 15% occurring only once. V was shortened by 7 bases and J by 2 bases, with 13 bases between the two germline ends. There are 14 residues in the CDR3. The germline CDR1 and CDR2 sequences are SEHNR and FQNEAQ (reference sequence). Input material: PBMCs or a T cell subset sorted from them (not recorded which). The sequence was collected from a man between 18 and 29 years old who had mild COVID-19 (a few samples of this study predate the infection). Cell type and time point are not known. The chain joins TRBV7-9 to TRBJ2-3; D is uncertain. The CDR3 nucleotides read TGTGCCAGCAAAAAGGACGGCCCCACAGATACGCAGTATTTT. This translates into CASKKDGPTDTQYF. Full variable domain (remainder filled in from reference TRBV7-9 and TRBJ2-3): DTGVSQNPRHKITKRGQNVTFRCDPISEHNRLYWYRQTLGQGPEFLTYFQNEAQLEKSRLLSDRFSAERPKGSFSTLEIQRTEQGDSAMYLCASKKDGPTDTQYFGPGTRLTVL.